Listed here is a single T cell receptor (beta chain). This sample is part of a study of blood T cell repertoires in COVID-19. Only in-frame clones appear in the TCRdb table, and some are missing; sequencing was by immunoSEQ multiplex PCR. The sample includes hundreds of thousands of clones, roughly 80% of them seen just once. The source is an elderly woman with active or convalescent COVID-19. The sample taken for sequencing was peripheral blood.

CDR3 in amino acids: CAISWDRVGEQYF. CDR3 coding DNA: TGTGCCATCAGTTGGGACAGGGTGGGCGAGCAGTACTTC. This chain links TRBV10-3 with TRBJ2-7; 9 nucleotides align to TRBD1. The V gene's germline CDR1 is ENHRY and CDR2 SYGVKD. V shed 5 bases, J shed 6 bases, and the junction held 5 bases outside the gene matches. CDR3 length: 13 residues.